This record concerns one TCR beta chain sequence. The antigen remains unidentified. Primers for the PCR totalled 60 Vbeta and 13 Jbeta. Libraries were prepared by immunoSEQ multiplex PCR; TCRdb keeps only in-frame clonotypes and omits some of them. The sample holds some 150,000 clones, approximately 85% seen once. This CDR3 region has 17 residues. This sample was taken from a study of cytomegalovirus exposure and HLA in healthy donors. Findings and limits, study-wide: TCR beta sequences reportedly predicted the HLA-A and HLA-B alleles of most subjects accurately.

The clonotype comes from a woman aged 18-30 years in good health and CMV-seronegative. The sample taken for sequencing was PBMCs. The chain employs TRBV21-1 and TRBJ2-5; the D call TRBD2 from the table was never checked on the DNA. TRBV21-1 is a pseudogene locus. CDR3 loop: CASSKSPTSGKGETQYF. CDR3 DNA: TGTGCCAGCAGCAAATCCCCCACTAGCGGGAAGGGGGAGACCCAGTACTTC.